This T cell receptor (beta chain) was sequenced for a study of cytomegalovirus exposure and HLA in healthy donors. Whole-study results and caveats: Accurate predictions that matched the HLA-A and HLA-B alleles of most subjects were reportedly made from TCR beta sequences.

V trimming: 5 bases; J trimming: 3 bases; junction bases outside the gene matches: 5. This CDR3 is 14 amino acids long. Germline V gene data show CDR1 as SGHKS and CDR2 as YYEKEE (reference sequence). The PCR employed 60 Vbeta primers together with 13 Jbeta primers. TCRdb keeps only in-frame clones here, not all; method: immunoSEQ multiplex PCR. The sample carries about 95,000 clones, around four fifths recorded once. This clone has a handful of counts. What it binds is unknown. The chain links TRBV5-5 to TRBJ2-1; 7 bases fit TRBD2. The receptor's source is a woman aged 35 to 49 in good health and CMV-seropositive. The material sequenced was PBMCs. CDR3 loop: CASSPSGVYNEQFF. CDR3 coding DNA: TGTGCCAGCAGTCCTAGCGGAGTCTACAATGAGCAGTTCTTC.